These 20 T cell receptor beta chains came from one sample sequenced in a study of cytomegalovirus exposure and HLA in healthy donors. 60 Vbeta and 13 Jbeta primers were used in PCR. Measured with immunoSEQ multiplex PCR; TCRdb has only the in-frame clones, and not every one. Here the sample spans fewer than 200,000 clones, roughly 80% being singletons. The sample was PBMCs. Source of these receptors: a female donor in good health and CMV-seronegative.

With respect to this clone: At one boundary the junction diverges from the germline segment, which might be a read error. This chain connects TRBV7-9 to TRBJ1-5; weak D call: TRBD1 (6 bases). CDR3 length: 15 amino acids. Germline V gene lookup returns CDR1 SEHNR and CDR2 FQNEAQ (reference sequence). CDR3 protein: CSSSLYAGDVQPQHF. CDR3 bases: TGTTCCAGCAGCTTATATGCAGGGGATGTCCAGCCCCAGCATTTT.

This chain links TRBV13 with TRBJ2-6; D is unclear. Germline CDR1 PRHDT, CDR2 FYEKMQ (reference sequence). The CDR3 has 16 residues. V was shortened by 1 base and J by 4 bases, with 11 bases between the two germline ends. In nucleotides, the CDR3 is TGTGCCAGCAGCTTAGCTACGTCCCCCGGGGCCAACGTCCTGACTTTC. Translated, it gives CASSLATSPGANVLTF.

The chain recombines TRBV9 with TRBJ2-1, with no clear D. The CDR3 sequence is 11 residues long. V was clipped by 0 bases and J by 8 bases, with 3 bases between them. Germline V gives CDR1 SGDLS, CDR2 YYNGEE. CDR3: CASSVGDEQFF. In nucleotides, the CDR3 is TGTGCCAGCAGCGTAGGCGATGAGCAGTTCTTC.

The chain employs TRBV7-2 and TRBJ1-5; 9 bases map to TRBD1. This CDR3 spans 15 amino acids. Trimming at V came to 3 bases and at J to 2 bases, leaving 2 bases not matched to a gene. Germline lookup yields CDR1 SGHTA and CDR2 FQGNSA. The CDR3 reads CASSLGQGRNQPQHF. In DNA, the CDR3 is TGTGCCAGCAGCTTGGGACAGGGTCGCAATCAGCCCCAGCATTTT.

V usage is TRBV6-1 and J usage is TRBJ2-7; TRBD2 agrees at 12 bases. The CDR3 consists of 17 residues. The germline V gene has CDR1 MNHNS and CDR2 SASEGT. V dropped 3 bases and J dropped 12; count of bases not matched to a gene: 18. The CDR3 sequence is CASSESSTLTSGGRRYF. The CDR3 DNA reads as TGTGCCAGCAGTGAGAGCTCCACCTTGACTAGCGGGGGACGCCGGTACTTC.

The rearrangement joins TRBV19 to TRBJ2-7; 7 bases fit TRBD1. CDR1 LNHDA and CDR2 SQIVND come from the germline V gene (reference sequence). With V trimmed by 1 base and J by 1 base, 4 bases remained unmatched. This CDR3 comprises 15 residues. The CDR3 spells CASSIGGTVSYEQYF. In DNA, the CDR3 is TGTGCCAGTAGTATAGGAGGGACAGTATCCTACGAGCAGTACTTC.

The genes are TRBV5-6 and TRBJ2-7; 7 nucleotides line up with TRBD2. Germline-derived CDR1 and CDR2 are SGHDT and YYEEEE. Trimming at V came to 1 base and at J to 4 bases, leaving 2 bases not matched to a gene. This CDR3 region has 13 residues. The CDR3 DNA sequence: TGTGCCAGCAGCTTGTGGGGGGGATACGAGCAGTACTTC. This gives the protein CASSLWGGYEQYF. The full variable domain, with the rest looked up from reference TRBV5-6 and TRBJ2-7, is DAGVTQSPTHLIKTRGQQVTLRCSPKSGHDTVSWYQQALGQGPQFIFQYYEEEERQRGNFPDRFSGHQFPNYSSELNVNALLLGDSALYLCASSLWGGYEQYFGPGTRLTVT.

The genes are TRBV18 and TRBJ2-7, with D hard to call. This CDR3 contains 12 residues. Germline values: CDR1 KGHSH, CDR2 LQKENI. Trimming stripped 4 bases from V and 1 base from J, with 5 bases between. The CDR3 here is CASSLQSYEQYF. The CDR3 coding sequence is TGTGCCAGCTCACTACAATCCTACGAGCAGTACTTC.

V gene TRBV9 combines with J gene TRBJ1-2, with a weak D call TRBD1 (6 bases). Germline lookup yields CDR1 SGDLS and CDR2 YYNGEE. The CDR3 has 13 amino acids. V lost 4 bases to trimming and J lost 2 bases, with 9 bases between them. The CDR3 DNA is TGTGCCAGCAGCTATACAGGGAACTATGGCTACACCTTC. As protein: CASSYTGNYGYTF.

CDR3 bases: TGTGCCAGCTCCCCGGTCAGGGGTGGCTACACCTTC. Its translation is CASSPVRGGYTF. The V call is TRBV25-1, the J call TRBJ1-2; D is perhaps TRBD1 (6 bases). Deletions cut 8 bases from V and 7 bases from J, with 14 bases between. CDR3 length equals 12 residues. The germline gives CDR1 MGHDK, CDR2 SYGVNS.

V usage is TRBV5-1 and J usage is TRBJ1-5; weak D call: TRBD1 (5 bases). V was clipped by 4 bases and J by 5 bases, with 13 bases between them. The CDR3 length is 14 residues. The V gene's germline CDR1 is SGHRS and CDR2 YFSETQ. CDR3 region: CASSGGGLDQPQHF. As DNA, the CDR3 is TGCGCCAGCAGCGGGGGGGGGTTGGATCAGCCCCAGCATTTT.

The gene calls are TRBV25-1 and TRBJ2-1, with a tentative D call TRBD2 (5 bases). The CDR3 covers 14 residues. V lost 1 base, J lost 9 bases, and 13 bases lay in between. Germline CDR1 is MGHDK and CDR2 is SYGVNS. This CDR3 reads CASSESGRGGEQFF. The CDR3 region has the DNA TGTGCCAGCAGTGAATCAGGCCGCGGAGGTGAGCAGTTCTTC.

This clone was seen a few times. This rearrangement joins TRBV18 to TRBJ1-2; 8 positions match TRBD1. V lost 6 bases, J lost 4 bases, and 4 bases stayed unmatched. Germline-derived CDR1 and CDR2 are KGHSH and LQKENI. The CDR3 loop spans 13 amino acids. The CDR3 reads CASSPGGPYGYTF. The CDR3 DNA sequence: TGTGCCAGCTCCCCAGGGGGCCCCTATGGCTACACCTTC.

The chain carries TRBV6-5 and TRBJ2-3; TRBD2 aligns across 8 bases. V shed 6 bases, J shed 5 bases, and the junction held 7 bases outside the gene matches. The CDR3 runs 14 residues. Germline CDR1 and CDR2: MNHEY and SVGAGI. CDR3 sequence reads: CASSIGGARDTQYF. CDR3 coding DNA: TGTGCCAGCAGCATCGGGGGGGCGAGAGATACGCAGTATTTT.

This chain connects TRBV19 to TRBJ2-6; 7 bases align to TRBD1. Germline V gene lookup returns CDR1 LNHDA and CDR2 SQIVND (reference sequence). V was clipped by 10 bases and J by 2 bases; unmatched bases: 8. The CDR3 consists of 15 residues. This chain's CDR3 is CATSPTGTGANVLTF. In DNA, the CDR3 is TGTGCCACCAGTCCGACAGGGACTGGGGCCAACGTCCTGACTTTC. Full variable domain (rest looked up from reference TRBV19 and TRBJ2-6): DGGITQSPKYLFRKEGQNVTLSCEQNLNHDAMYWYRQDPGQGLRLIYYSQIVNDFQKGDIAEGYSVSREKKESFPLTVTSAQKNPTAFYLCATSPTGTGANVLTFGAGSRLTVL.

V is TRBV2 and J is TRBJ2-4; the D gene is possibly TRBD2 (7 bases). Germline V CDR1 and CDR2: SNHLY, FYNNEI. The ends were cut back, 2 bases at V and 2 bases at J, with 16 bases in the middle. The CDR3 runs to 17 residues. DNA for the CDR3: TGTGCCAGCAGTGAAATGGGAGGGGGGCGGACCAAAAACATTCAGTACTTC. Amino acid sequence: CASSEMGGGRTKNIQYF.

The V call is TRBV9, the J call TRBJ1-2; 8 bases match TRBD1. Germline V gene lookup returns CDR1 SGDLS and CDR2 YYNGEE. The J segment lost 8 bases and the V segment lost 4 bases, leaving 13 bases of the junction unmatched. This CDR3 is 15 amino acids long. The CDR3 nucleotides read TGTGCCAGCAGCTCTCACACAGGGGGAATGAGAGGCTACACCTTC. Amino acid sequence: CASSSHTGGMRGYTF. Together with reference TRBV9 and TRBJ1-2, the CDR3 gives the full variable domain: DSGVTQTPKHLITATGQRVTLRCSPRSGDLSVYWYQQSLDQGLQFLIQYYNGEERAKGNILERFSAQQFPDLHSELNLSSLELGDSALYFCASSSHTGGMRGYTFGSGTRLTVV.

This clone was detected a few times. J is TRBJ1-2 and V is TRBV5-4, with 8 bases aligning to TRBD1. The CDR3 consists of 14 residues. The V gene's germline CDR1 is SGHNT and CDR2 YYREEE (reference sequence). J was trimmed by 7 bases and V by 3 bases; bases with no gene match: 8. The chain's CDR3 is CASSSNQGAGGYTF. The CDR3 coding sequence is TGTGCCAGCAGCTCCAACCAGGGGGCTGGTGGCTACACCTTC.

This clone has more than one count but fewer than ten. The V and J genes are TRBV29-1 and TRBJ2-3; 9 nucleotides match TRBD1. The CDR3 has 16 amino acids. Trimming took 4 bases from V and 2 from J; bases not matched to a gene: 10. The V gene's germline CDR1 is SQVTM and CDR2 ANQGSEA. The CDR3: CSVVRSRDRVTDTQYF. CDR3 coding DNA: TGCAGCGTTGTACGTTCCCGGGACAGGGTCACAGATACGCAGTATTTT.

The J gene is TRBJ1-2, the V gene TRBV19; possible D gene TRBD1, 5 bases. Germline values: CDR1 LNHDA, CDR2 SQIVND (reference sequence). The V and J ends lost 5 bases and 3 bases respectively, with 13 bases between them. CDR3 length: 14 amino acids. CDR3 in amino acids: CASSRRVSDYGYTF. The CDR3 nucleotides are TGTGCCAGTAGTCGCAGGGTGTCAGACTATGGCTACACCTTC.